Listed below are T cell receptor beta chains from one sample, sequenced in a study of cytomegalovirus exposure and HLA in healthy donors. Only in-frame clones appear in the TCRdb table, and some are missing; sequencing was by immunoSEQ multiplex PCR. Counted here are 210,000 or so clones, 75% to 85% occurring once; the ten biggest clones make up 1.1% to 1.5%. Sequenced material: PBMCs. These receptors all come from a girl between 5 and 17 years old in good health and CMV-seronegative. Each CDR3 is given with its conserved first and last residue. Fields, in order: D gene, J gene, V gene, CDR3 DNA, CDR3 protein. D genes are given only for firm matches.

D: -; J: TRBJ2-2; V: TRBV7-7; DNA: TGTGCTAGCAGCTTAGTTCGCACCGGGGAGCTGTTTTTT; CDR3: CASSLVRTGELFF
D: -; J: TRBJ2-3; V: TRBV5-1; DNA: TGCGCCAGCAGCTTGTTCATCGGGGGGCCAAGCACAGATACGCAGTATTTT; CDR3: CASSLFIGGPSTDTQYF
D: -; J: TRBJ2-2; V: TRBV30; DNA: TGTGCCTGGAGTACCGCCGGGATTAACACCGGGGAGCTGTTTTTT; CDR3: CAWSTAGINTGELFF
D: TRBD1; J: TRBJ1-3; V: TRBV6-5; DNA: TGTGCCAGCCGCCGGGACAGGGAAGGAAACACCATATATTTT; CDR3: CASRRDREGNTIYF
D: TRBD1; J: TRBJ2-1; V: TRBV7-9; DNA: TGTGCCAGCAGCCTCTCGGGACAGCAGGATGAGCCGTTCTTC; CDR3: CASSLSGQQDEPFF
D: -; J: TRBJ1-2; V: TRBV29-1; DNA: TGCAGCGTTGAAGTACAAATCCCTAACTATGGCTACACCTTC; CDR3: CSVEVQIPNYGYTF
D: -; J: TRBJ1-2; V: TRBV5-1; DNA: TGCGCCAGCAGCTCCGGGGGGGCCCAGCTTGGTGACTATGGCTACACCTTC; CDR3: CASSSGGAQLGDYGYTF
D: TRBD2; J: TRBJ2-1; V: TRBV5-1; DNA: TGCGCCAGCTTTGTTACTAGCGGGAGTAGGGGTGAGCAGTTCTTC; CDR3: CASFVTSGSRGEQFF
D: -; J: TRBJ2-2; V: TRBV27; DNA: TGTGCCAGCAGCTGGCAGAAGAACACCGGGGAGCTGTTTTTT; CDR3: CASSWQKNTGELFF
D: -; J: TRBJ1-2; V: TRBV19; DNA: TGTGCCAGTAGTTCCAGAGGACCGCGGGGCTATGGCTACACCTTC; CDR3: CASSSRGPRGYGYTF
D: -; J: TRBJ1-5; V: TRBV15; DNA: TGTGCCACACAGGGTTTTAGCAATCAGCCCCAGCATTTT; CDR3: CATQGFSNQPQHF
D: TRBD1; J: TRBJ2-7; V: TRBV7-8; DNA: TGTGCCAGCAGCACGACCGGGACAGGAGCCTACGAGCAGTACTTC; CDR3: CASSTTGTGAYEQYF
D: TRBD2; J: TRBJ2-3; V: TRBV11-1; DNA: TGTGCCAGCAGCAACTCCGGGACTAGCGGTACCACAGATACGCAGTATTTT; CDR3: CASSNSGTSGTTDTQYF